This T cell receptor (beta chain) came from a study of HIV-infected patients and healthy controls. This clonotype was seen many times. The antigen remains unidentified. Alpha and beta constant-region primers primed reverse transcription of about 500 ng RNA. Using multiplexing indices, alpha and beta chain libraries were generated apart by chain-specific third strand synthesis. After a brief PCR adding P5, P7 and a second index, approximately 23 amplification cycles followed. TCRdb analysed the 5' RACE reads with MiXCR anew, one entry per CDR3 protein. The sample lists roughly 18,000 distinct CDR3 sequences; 8.5% were seen once. Follow-up blood was drawn about 14 weeks, roughly three months, after antiretroviral therapy began. All unsorted peripheral T cells were captured because whole blood was used without fractionation. Study observations and caveats: The seeming recovery of the Gini index after therapy in HIV-infected patients vanished in size-matched data. CMV-associated CDR3s mostly grew nonsignificantly during therapy, while HIV-associated CDR3s declined significantly.

The CDR3 runs 14 residues. V was shortened by 2 bases and J by 2 bases, with 13 bases between the two germline ends. Germline V gene data show CDR1 as GTSNPN and CDR2 as SVGIG (reference sequence). The TCR sequence derives from an adult with HIV infection. The material was blood, obtained during antiretroviral therapy. This sequence joins TRBV30 and TRBJ2-7, with a weak D call TRBD2 (5 bases). CDR3 amino acids: CAWSSGLIPYEQYF. CDR3 sequence (DNA): TGTGCCTGGAGTTCCGGACTGATACCCTACGAGCAGTACTTC.